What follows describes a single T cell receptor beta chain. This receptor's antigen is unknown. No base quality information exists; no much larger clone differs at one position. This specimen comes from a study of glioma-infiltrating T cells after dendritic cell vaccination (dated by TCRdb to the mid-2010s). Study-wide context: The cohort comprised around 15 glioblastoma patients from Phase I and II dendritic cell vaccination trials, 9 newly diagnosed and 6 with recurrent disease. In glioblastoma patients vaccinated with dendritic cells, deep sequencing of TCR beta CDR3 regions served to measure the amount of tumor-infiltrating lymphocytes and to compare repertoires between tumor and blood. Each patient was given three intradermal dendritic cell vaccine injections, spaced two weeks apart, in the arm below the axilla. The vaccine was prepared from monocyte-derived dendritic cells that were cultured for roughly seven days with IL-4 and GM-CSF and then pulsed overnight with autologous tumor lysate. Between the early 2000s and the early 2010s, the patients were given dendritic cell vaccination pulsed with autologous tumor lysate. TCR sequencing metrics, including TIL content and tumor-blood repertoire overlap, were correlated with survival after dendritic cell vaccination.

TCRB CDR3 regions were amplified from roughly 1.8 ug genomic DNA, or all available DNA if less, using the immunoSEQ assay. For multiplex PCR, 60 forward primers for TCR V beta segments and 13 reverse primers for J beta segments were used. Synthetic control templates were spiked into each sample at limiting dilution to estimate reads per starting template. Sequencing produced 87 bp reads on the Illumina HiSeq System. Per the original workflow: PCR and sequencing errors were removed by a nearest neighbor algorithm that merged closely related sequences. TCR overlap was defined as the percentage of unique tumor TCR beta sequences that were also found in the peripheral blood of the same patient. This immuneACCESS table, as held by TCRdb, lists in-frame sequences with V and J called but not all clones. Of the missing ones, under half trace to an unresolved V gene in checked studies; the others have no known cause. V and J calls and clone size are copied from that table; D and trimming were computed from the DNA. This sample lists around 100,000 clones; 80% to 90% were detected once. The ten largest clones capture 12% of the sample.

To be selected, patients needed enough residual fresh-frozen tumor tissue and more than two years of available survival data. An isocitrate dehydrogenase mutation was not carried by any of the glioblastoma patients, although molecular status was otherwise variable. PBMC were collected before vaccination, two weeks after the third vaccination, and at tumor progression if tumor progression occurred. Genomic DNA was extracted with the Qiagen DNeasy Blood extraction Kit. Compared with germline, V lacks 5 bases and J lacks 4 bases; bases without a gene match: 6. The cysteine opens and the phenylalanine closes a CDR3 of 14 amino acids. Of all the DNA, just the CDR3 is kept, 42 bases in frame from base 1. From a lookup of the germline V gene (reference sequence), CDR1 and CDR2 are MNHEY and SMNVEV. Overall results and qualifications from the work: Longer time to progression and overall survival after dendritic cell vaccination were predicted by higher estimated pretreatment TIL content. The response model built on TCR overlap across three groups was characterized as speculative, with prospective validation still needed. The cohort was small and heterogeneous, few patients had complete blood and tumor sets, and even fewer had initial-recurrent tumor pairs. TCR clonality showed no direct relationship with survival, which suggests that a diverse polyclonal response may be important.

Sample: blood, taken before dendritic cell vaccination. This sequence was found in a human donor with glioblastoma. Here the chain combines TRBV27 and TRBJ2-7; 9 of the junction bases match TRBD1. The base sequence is TGTGCCAGCAGTCTACAGGGGGCGGGATACGAGCAGTACTTC. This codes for CASSLQGAGYEQYF.